Listed here is a single TCR beta chain. Its cognate antigen is unknown. The data stem from a study of T cell responses to AZD1222 COVID-19 vaccine. Trimming stripped 5 bases from V and 0 bases from J, with 12 bases between. Germline CDR1 reads SGHTA; CDR2 reads FQGNSA. This CDR3 spans 15 amino acids. Study-level findings and limits: An increase in Spike-specific TCR breadth and depth was observed after two AZD1222 doses. Baseline antibody screening turned up just six seropositive AZD1222 recipients. Clonal diversity may have been underestimated in mostly white British donors. Vaccine-associated CD4 TCRs ranged over spike, dominating at 160-218 and 743-854.

Some clones are missing from TCRdb's copy, which holds only in-frame ones; the method was immunoSEQ multiplex PCR. The sample has 100,000 or so clones, approximately 87% seen once. Specimen: peripheral blood, collected on day 0 of AZD1222 vaccination. The origin of this receptor is an adult in good health. This chain connects TRBV7-2 to TRBJ2-3, with D possibly TRBD2 on 6 matching bases. The CDR3 loop is CASSPDYGSTDTQYF. The DNA of the CDR3 is TGTGCCAGCAGCCCGGACTACGGGAGCACAGATACGCAGTATTTT.